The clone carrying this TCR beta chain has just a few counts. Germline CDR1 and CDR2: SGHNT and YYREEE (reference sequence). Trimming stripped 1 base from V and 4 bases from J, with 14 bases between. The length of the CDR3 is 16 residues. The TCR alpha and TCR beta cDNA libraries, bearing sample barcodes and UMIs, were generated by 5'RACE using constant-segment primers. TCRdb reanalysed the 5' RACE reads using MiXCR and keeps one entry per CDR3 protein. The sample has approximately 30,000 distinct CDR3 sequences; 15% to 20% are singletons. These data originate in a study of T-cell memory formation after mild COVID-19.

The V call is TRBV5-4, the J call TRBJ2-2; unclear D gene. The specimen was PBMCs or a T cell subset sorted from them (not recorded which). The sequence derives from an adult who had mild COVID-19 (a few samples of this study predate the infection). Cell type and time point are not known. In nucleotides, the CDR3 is TGTGCCAGCAGCTTGAGGGTTGGTCGAGGCACCGGGGAGCTGTTTTTT. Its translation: CASSLRVGRGTGELFF.